The next 21 T cell receptor beta chains were all read from a single sample in a study of shared clonotypes between healthy human individuals. Sequencing used immunoSEQ multiplex PCR; TCRdb keeps in-frame clones, though not all of them. Among 95,000 to 120,000 clones listed, 55% to 80% were seen once. Sequencing was done on a sample of memory CD8+ T cells sorted from blood. Regarding subset: CD45RO+ cells pooled with CCR7-negative TemRA cells. These TCRs come from a woman in her thirties in good health.

The chain joins TRBV11-1 to TRBJ2-7; 13 bases align to TRBD2. Trimming at V came to 5 bases and at J to 5 bases, leaving 6 bases not matched to a gene. Germline CDR1 and CDR2: SGHAT and FQDESV (reference sequence). CDR3 length: 15 residues. The CDR3, as DNA: TGTGCCAGCAGCCCAGGACTAGCGGGAGAGAACGAGCAGTACTTC. Translated, it gives CASSPGLAGENEQYF.

The count of this clone is one. The chain couples TRBV2 to TRBJ2-1; 7 bases align to TRBD2. The ends lost 2 bases at V and 5 bases at J; junction bases unmatched: 6. This CDR3 has 15 amino acids. The germline gives CDR1 SNHLY, CDR2 FYNNEI. Here the CDR3 reads CASSESGGSNNEQFF. CDR3 coding DNA: TGTGCCAGCAGTGAATCTGGCGGGAGTAACAATGAGCAGTTCTTC. Complete variable domain (other parts from reference TRBV2 and TRBJ2-1): EPEVTQTPSHQVTQMGQEVILRCVPISNHLYFYWYRQILGQKVEFLVSFYNNEISEKSEIFDDQFSVERPDGSNFTLKIRSTKLEDSAMYFCASSESGGSNNEQFFGPGTRLTVL.

This chain joins TRBV5-1 and TRBJ2-5, with a tentative D call TRBD1 (6 bases). The CDR3 has 14 residues. V gave up 2 bases and J gave up 6 bases, with 14 bases separating them. Germline V gene sequence: CDR1 SGHRS, CDR2 YFSETQ. The DNA for the CDR3 is TGCGCCAGCAGCTTACCAGGGGCCGGGAAGACCCAGTACTTC. It encodes CASSLPGAGKTQYF.

This clone was seen a few times. This sequence joins TRBV2 and TRBJ2-7; D is unresolved. Trimming pared 6 bases from V and 3 bases from J, leaving 18 bases between. From germline, CDR1 is SNHLY and CDR2 FYNNEI. The CDR3 is made up of 15 amino acids. This CDR3 reads CASRPTSSRIYEQYF. The CDR3 DNA is TGTGCCAGCAGACCGACAAGCAGTCGGATCTACGAGCAGTACTTC.

This clone occurred many times. The chain combines TRBV5-5 with TRBJ2-7; D is tentatively TRBD1 or TRBD2 (6 bases each). Germline values: CDR1 SGHKS, CDR2 YYEKEE (reference sequence). CDR3 length equals 15 residues. The V gene lost 1 base and the J gene lost 3 bases, with 14 bases spanning the gap. In DNA, the CDR3 is TGTGCCAGCAGCTTGTGGAGGGGGGAGGACTACGAGCAGTACTTC. This encodes CASSLWRGEDYEQYF.

Only a few counts were recorded for this clone. The chain employs TRBV27 and TRBJ2-3; the match to TRBD2 covers 7 bases. The CDR3 consists of 14 residues. Unmatched junction bases numbered 11, after V lost 5 bases and J lost 9 bases. Germline CDR1 is MNHEY and CDR2 is SMNVEV (reference sequence). CDR3 bases: TGTGCCAGCAGTCTACAGCGGTGGGGAGGGACGCAGTATTTT. Its protein is CASSLQRWGGTQYF.

This clone was detected once. CDR3 nucleotide sequence: TGTGCCAGCAGTGACAGGGACCCAAATGAGCAGTTCTTC. It specifies CASSDRDPNEQFF. The rearrangement uses TRBV6-4 and TRBJ2-1; D is perhaps TRBD1 or TRBD2 (5 bases each). Germline V gene lookup returns CDR1 MRHNA and CDR2 SNTAGT. V was trimmed by 2 bases and J by 7 bases, leaving 9 bases between them. There are 13 residues in the CDR3.

The rearrangement uses TRBV7-3 and TRBJ2-7, with TRBD1 as a possible D gene (5 bases). The CDR3 length is 15 residues. CDR1 and CDR2 from the germline V gene are SGHTA and FQGTGA. Trimming took 2 bases from V and 0 from J, leaving 11 bases between them. CDR3 sequence: CASSLYQGSSYEQYF. DNA of the CDR3: TGTGCCAGCAGCTTATATCAGGGTTCCTCCTACGAGCAGTACTTC.

V gene TRBV30 combines with J gene TRBJ1-1; D remains ambiguous. V was shortened by 8 bases and J by 1 base, with 8 bases between the two germline ends. Germline values: CDR1 GTSNPN, CDR2 SVGIG (reference sequence). The CDR3 sequence is 11 residues long. The CDR3 reads CAQRENTEAFF. DNA of the CDR3: TGTGCCCAGCGGGAGAACACTGAAGCTTTCTTT.

Only a few counts were recorded for this clone. The genes are TRBV10-2 and TRBJ1-2; TRBD1 matches at 8 bases. V shed 0 bases, J shed 4 bases, and the junction held 7 bases outside the gene matches. CDR3 length equals 16 residues. The V gene's germline CDR1 is WSHSY and CDR2 SAAADI. The CDR3 protein is CASSESAGGAGYGYTF. CDR3 nucleotide sequence: TGCGCCAGCAGTGAGTCTGCAGGGGGCGCGGGCTATGGCTACACCTTC.

The chain carries TRBV7-9 and TRBJ2-3, with D hard to call. V shed 1 base and J shed 5 bases, with 10 bases lying between them. There are 14 residues in the CDR3. From germline, CDR1 is SEHNR and CDR2 FQNEAQ (reference sequence). The CDR3 sequence is CASSLVSRIDTQYF. In DNA form, the CDR3 reads TGTGCCAGCAGCTTAGTATCAAGAATAGATACGCAGTATTTT.

The chain uses TRBV19 and TRBJ2-7; 12 nucleotides align to TRBD1. The V gene's germline CDR1 is LNHDA and CDR2 SQIVND (reference sequence). The CDR3 extends over 15 amino acids. The trim removed 3 bases at V and 4 bases at J, leaving 4 bases unmatched. The CDR3 loop is CASSMGTGGFYEQYF. The CDR3 DNA follows: TGTGCCAGTAGTATGGGGACAGGGGGCTTTTACGAGCAGTACTTC. The variable domain in full, with the rest retrieved from reference TRBV19 and TRBJ2-7, is DGGITQSPKYLFRKEGQNVTLSCEQNLNHDAMYWYRQDPGQGLRLIYYSQIVNDFQKGDIAEGYSVSREKKESFPLTVTSAQKNPTAFYLCASSMGTGGFYEQYFGPGTRLTVT.

This clone was counted ten times or more. The chain combines TRBV7-9 with TRBJ1-3; D is undetermined. CDR1 and CDR2 from the germline V gene are SEHNR and FQNEAQ (reference sequence). The CDR3 is made up of 12 amino acids. V shed 3 bases and J shed 6 bases, with 6 bases lying between them. As DNA, the CDR3 is TGTGCCAGCAGCTTGGGCCAAAACACCATATATTTT. The encoded protein is CASSLGQNTIYF.

The chain is built from TRBV28 and TRBJ2-7, with a tentative D call TRBD1 (6 bases). The CDR3 is 14 amino acids. The V and J ends lost 6 bases and 2 bases respectively, with 14 bases between them. The germline CDR1 and CDR2 sequences are MDHEN and SYDVKM. CDR3 DNA sequence: TGTGCCAGCAGCTACGGGACACGCACCTACGAGCAGTACTTC. Protein sequence: CASSYGTRTYEQYF.

The chain has TRBV5-6 and TRBJ2-4, with unresolved D. This CDR3 has 13 amino acids. The germline V gene encodes CDR1 SGHDT and CDR2 YYEEEE. Trimming left V 4 bases short and J 3 bases short, with 8 bases between. This CDR3 reads CASSTAYKNIQYF. The CDR3 nucleotides are TGTGCCAGCAGCACAGCTTACAAAAACATTCAGTACTTC.

Comment on this clone: Other DNA sequences in this specimen translate into the identical CDR3. The V and J genes are TRBV10-1 and TRBJ2-7, with a weak D call TRBD2 (5 bases). The CDR3 is 11 residues long. V was trimmed by 3 bases and J by 7 bases, leaving 7 bases between them. Germline V gene data show CDR1 as WNHNN and CDR2 as SYGVQD (reference sequence). The CDR3 nucleotides read TGCGCCAGCAGTGATTCGGGGGAGCAGTACTTC. Protein sequence: CASSDSGEQYF.

The chain joins TRBV28 to TRBJ1-2; no definite D call. Germline CDR1 MDHEN, CDR2 SYDVKM. CDR3 size: 14 residues. V lost 0 bases and J lost 2, with 7 bases in between. CDR3 nucleotide sequence: TGTGCCAGCAGTTTATGGGATGCGAACTATGGCTACACCTTC. Protein: CASSLWDANYGYTF.

The chain joins TRBV19 to TRBJ1-5; D unclear. The V end lost 4 bases, the J end lost 3 bases, and 16 bases lay between the germline ends. The CDR3 is made up of 16 amino acids. The germline gives CDR1 LNHDA, CDR2 SQIVND (reference sequence). The CDR3 sequence: CASSNSWQDLNQPQHF. The CDR3 DNA follows: TGTGCCAGTAGTAATAGTTGGCAGGACCTCAATCAGCCCCAGCATTTT.

V gene TRBV14 combines with J gene TRBJ2-1; 10 bases fit TRBD1. The CDR3 is 16 amino acids. The V and J ends lost 6 bases and 7 bases, in that order; junction bases with no gene match: 12. The germline gives CDR1 SGHDN, CDR2 FVKESK. The chain's CDR3 is CASSPVKGTGANEQFF. The DNA for the CDR3 is TGTGCCAGCAGTCCCGTTAAGGGGACAGGGGCAAATGAGCAGTTCTTC.

This clone was seen a few times. One end of the junction fails to match germline, which may point to a read error. The chain joins TRBV4-1 to TRBJ1-5, with 9 nucleotides matching TRBD1. CDR1 and CDR2 (germline): MGHRA, YSYEKL. This CDR3 contains 15 residues. In DNA form, the CDR3 reads TGCACCAGCAGCCAAGGGGGACAGGGTTTGGAGCCCCAGCATTTT. Its translation is CTSSQGGQGLEPQHF.

The V call is TRBV4-1, the J call TRBJ1-2, with unresolved D. The germline CDR1 and CDR2 sequences are MGHRA and YSYEKL. V gave up 1 base and J gave up 7 bases, with 16 bases separating them. This CDR3 contains 15 residues. The CDR3 protein is CASSQGPDKTGGYTF. CDR3 bases: TGCGCCAGCAGCCAAGGTCCCGACAAGACCGGTGGCTACACCTTC.